This T cell receptor (beta chain) stems from a study of T cell responses to AZD1222 COVID-19 vaccine. Findings and limits, study-wide: Repertoires in all cases were sampled only once the peak T cell response had passed.

A few counts support this clone. Its antigen is unknown. Sequenced by immunoSEQ multiplex PCR; TCRdb stores in-frame clones only, minus some. The sample lists roughly 110,000 clones, roughly 90% occurring once. The V end lost 0 bases, the J end lost 2 bases, and 4 bases lay between the germline ends. The CDR3 consists of 13 residues. CDR1 is SGHRS, CDR2 YFSETQ, per germline. Sequenced here: peripheral blood, sampled on day 0 of AZD1222 vaccination. The chain has TRBV5-1 and TRBJ2-3; D ambiguous. The source is an adult in good health. CDR3 coding DNA: TGCGCCAGCAGCTTGGACTTCACAGATACGCAGTATTTT. Its protein product is CASSLDFTDTQYF.